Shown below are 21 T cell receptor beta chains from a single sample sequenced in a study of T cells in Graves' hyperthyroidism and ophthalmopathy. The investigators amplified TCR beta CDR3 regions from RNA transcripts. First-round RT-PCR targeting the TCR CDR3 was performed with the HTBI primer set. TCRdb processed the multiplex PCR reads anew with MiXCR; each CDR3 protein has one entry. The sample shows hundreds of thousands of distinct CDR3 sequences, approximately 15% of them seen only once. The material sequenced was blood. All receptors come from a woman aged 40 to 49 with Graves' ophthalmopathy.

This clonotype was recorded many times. The CDR3 loop reads CASSETPGYEQYF. The CDR3 DNA is TGCGCCAGCAGTGAAACTCCCGGATACGAGCAGTACTTC. The J gene is TRBJ2-7, the V gene TRBV10-1; D is unclear. The CDR3 consists of 13 residues. The V gene's germline CDR1 is WNHNN and CDR2 SYGVQD (reference sequence). V lost 3 bases and J lost 4, with 10 bases in between.

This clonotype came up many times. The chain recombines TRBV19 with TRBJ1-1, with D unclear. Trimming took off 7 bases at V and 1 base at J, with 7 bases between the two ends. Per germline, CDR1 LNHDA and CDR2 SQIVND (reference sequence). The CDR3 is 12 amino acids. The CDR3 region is CASIKENTEAFF. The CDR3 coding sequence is TGTGCCAGTATAAAGGAGAACACTGAAGCTTTCTTT.

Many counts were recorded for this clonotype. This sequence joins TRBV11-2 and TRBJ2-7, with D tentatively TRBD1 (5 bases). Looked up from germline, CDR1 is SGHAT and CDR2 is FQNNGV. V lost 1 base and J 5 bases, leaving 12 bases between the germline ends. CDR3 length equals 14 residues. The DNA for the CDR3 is TGTGCCAGCAGCTTAGCAGACAGAGGCCACGAGCAGTACTTC. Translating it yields CASSLADRGHEQYF.

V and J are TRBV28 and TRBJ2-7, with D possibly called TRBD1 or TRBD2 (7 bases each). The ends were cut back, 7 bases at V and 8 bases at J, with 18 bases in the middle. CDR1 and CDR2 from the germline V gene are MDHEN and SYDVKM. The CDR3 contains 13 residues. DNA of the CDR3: TGTGCCAGCACCCAGGGGGGGCCGGGACAGCAGTACTTC. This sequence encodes CASTQGGPGQQYF.

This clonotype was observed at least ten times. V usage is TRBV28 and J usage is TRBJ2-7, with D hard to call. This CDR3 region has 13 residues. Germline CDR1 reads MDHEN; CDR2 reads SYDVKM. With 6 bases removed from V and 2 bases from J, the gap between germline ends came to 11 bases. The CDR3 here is CASSPRGTYEQYF. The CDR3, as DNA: TGTGCCAGCAGCCCCCGCGGAACCTACGAGCAGTACTTC.

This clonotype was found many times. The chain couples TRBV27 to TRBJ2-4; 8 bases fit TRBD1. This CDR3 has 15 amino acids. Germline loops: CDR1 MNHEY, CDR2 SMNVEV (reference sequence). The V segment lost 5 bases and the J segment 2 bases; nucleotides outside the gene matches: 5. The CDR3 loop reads CASSVGQGSKNIQYF. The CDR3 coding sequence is TGTGCCAGCAGTGTTGGACAGGGCTCCAAAAACATTCAGTACTTC.

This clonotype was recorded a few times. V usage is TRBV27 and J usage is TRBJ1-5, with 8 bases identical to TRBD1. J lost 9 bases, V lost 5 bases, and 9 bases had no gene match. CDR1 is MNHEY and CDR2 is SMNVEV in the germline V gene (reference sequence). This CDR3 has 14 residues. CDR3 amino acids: CASSPGQGGRPQHF. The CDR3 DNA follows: TGTGCCAGCAGTCCCGGACAGGGAGGTCGGCCCCAGCATTTT.

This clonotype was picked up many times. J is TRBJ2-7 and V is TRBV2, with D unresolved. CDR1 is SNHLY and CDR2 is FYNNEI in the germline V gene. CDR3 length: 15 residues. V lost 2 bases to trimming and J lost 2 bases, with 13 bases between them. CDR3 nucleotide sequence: TGTGCCAGCAGTGAATTGGTGGGTGCCCCCTACGAGCAGTACTTC. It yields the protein CASSELVGAPYEQYF.

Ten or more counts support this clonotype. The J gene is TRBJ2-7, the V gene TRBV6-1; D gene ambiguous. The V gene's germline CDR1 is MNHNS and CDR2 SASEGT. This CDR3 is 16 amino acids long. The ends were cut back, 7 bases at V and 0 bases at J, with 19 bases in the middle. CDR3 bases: TGTGCCAGCACCGATCTCCCTAGGGCGTTCTCCTACGAGCAGTACTTC. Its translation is CASTDLPRAFSYEQYF.

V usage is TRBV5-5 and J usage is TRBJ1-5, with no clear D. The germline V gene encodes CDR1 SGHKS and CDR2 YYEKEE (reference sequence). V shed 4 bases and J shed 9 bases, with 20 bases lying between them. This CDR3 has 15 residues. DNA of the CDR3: TGTGCCAGCAGCCCACTTGGGCAGCCTTTGTGGCCCCAGCATTTT. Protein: CASSPLGQPLWPQHF.

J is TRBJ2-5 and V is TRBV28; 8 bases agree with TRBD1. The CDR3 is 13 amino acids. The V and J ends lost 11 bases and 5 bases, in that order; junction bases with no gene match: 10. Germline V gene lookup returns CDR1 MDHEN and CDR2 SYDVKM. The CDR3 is CAGKDRDVETQYF. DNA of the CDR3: TGTGCCGGCAAGGACAGGGATGTGGAGACCCAGTACTTC. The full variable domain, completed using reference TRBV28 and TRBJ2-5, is DVKVTQSSRYLVKRTGEKVFLECVQDMDHENMFWYRQDPGLGLRLIYFSYDVKMKEKGDIPEGYSVSREKKERFSLILESASTNQTSMYLCAGKDRDVETQYFGPGTRLLVL.

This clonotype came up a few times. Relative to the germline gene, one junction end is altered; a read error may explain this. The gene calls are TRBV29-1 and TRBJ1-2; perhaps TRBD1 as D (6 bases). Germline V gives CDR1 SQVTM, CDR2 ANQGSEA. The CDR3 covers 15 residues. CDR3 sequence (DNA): TGCAGCGTTGAAAGGGTGTCGGGGGCTAGCTATGGCCACACCTTC. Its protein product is CSVERVSGASYGHTF.

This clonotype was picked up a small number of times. The CDR3 DNA follows: TGCAGTGCTAGCCGACTTCCCCCCTACGAGCAGTACTTC. Amino acids: CSASRLPPYEQYF. V is TRBV20-1 and J is TRBJ2-7; D not resolved. The V end was cut by 3 bases, the J end by 2 bases, with 11 bases between. The CDR3 covers 13 residues. CDR1 and CDR2 from the germline V gene are DFQATT and SNEGSKA (reference sequence).

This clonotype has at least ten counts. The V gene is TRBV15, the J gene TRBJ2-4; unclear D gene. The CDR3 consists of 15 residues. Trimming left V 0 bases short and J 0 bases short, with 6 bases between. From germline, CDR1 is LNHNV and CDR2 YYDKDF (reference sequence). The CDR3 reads CATSRDTAAKNIQYF. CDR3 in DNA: TGTGCCACCAGCAGAGATACAGCAGCCAAAAACATTCAGTACTTC.

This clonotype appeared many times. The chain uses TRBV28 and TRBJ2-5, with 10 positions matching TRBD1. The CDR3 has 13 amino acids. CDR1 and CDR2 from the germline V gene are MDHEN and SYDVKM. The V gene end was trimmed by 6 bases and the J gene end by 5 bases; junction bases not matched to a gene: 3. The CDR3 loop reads CASRRTGGETQYF. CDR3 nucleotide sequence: TGTGCCAGCAGGAGGACAGGGGGGGAGACCCAGTACTTC.

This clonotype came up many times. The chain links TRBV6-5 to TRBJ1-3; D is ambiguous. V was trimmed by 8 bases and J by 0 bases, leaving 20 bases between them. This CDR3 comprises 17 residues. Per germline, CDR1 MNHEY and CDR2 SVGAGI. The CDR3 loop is CASGYDYGVGSGNTIYF. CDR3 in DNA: TGTGCCAGCGGATACGACTACGGCGTCGGCTCTGGAAACACCATATATTTT.

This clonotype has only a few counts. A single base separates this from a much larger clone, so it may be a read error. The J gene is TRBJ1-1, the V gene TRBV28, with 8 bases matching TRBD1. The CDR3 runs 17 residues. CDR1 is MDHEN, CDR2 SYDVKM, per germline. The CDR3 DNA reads TGTGCCGGCAGTTACAGGGGGGCCCCAATCGGCGGCACTGAAGCTTTCTTT. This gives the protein CAGSYRGAPIGGTEAFF.

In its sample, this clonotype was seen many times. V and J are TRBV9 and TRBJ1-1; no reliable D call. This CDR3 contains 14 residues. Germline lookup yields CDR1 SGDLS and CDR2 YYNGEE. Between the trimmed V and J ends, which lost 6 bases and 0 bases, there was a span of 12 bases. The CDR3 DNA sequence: TGTGCCAGCATTCGTCTCGGGATGAACACTGAAGCTTTCTTT. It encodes CASIRLGMNTEAFF.

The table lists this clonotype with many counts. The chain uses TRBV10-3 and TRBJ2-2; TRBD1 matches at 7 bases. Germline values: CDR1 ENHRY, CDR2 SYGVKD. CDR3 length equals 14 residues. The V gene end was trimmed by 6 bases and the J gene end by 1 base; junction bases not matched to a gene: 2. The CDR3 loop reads CAIRGTENTGELFF. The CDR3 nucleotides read TGTGCCATCAGGGGGACAGAGAACACCGGGGAGCTGTTTTTT.

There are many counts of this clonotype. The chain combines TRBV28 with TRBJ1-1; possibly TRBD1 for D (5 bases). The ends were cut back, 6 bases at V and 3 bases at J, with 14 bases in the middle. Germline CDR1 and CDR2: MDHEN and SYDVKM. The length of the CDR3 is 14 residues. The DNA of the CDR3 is TGTGCCAGCAGAATTGGGGGGGGTGACACTGAAGCTTTCTTT. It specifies CASRIGGGDTEAFF.

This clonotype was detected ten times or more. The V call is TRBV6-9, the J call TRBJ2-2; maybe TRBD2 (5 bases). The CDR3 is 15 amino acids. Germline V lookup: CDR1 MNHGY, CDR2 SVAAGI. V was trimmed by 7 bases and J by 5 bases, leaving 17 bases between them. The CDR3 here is CASTLGRGRTGELFF. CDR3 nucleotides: TGTGCCAGCACCCTTGGACGAGGGCGGACCGGGGAGCTGTTTTTT.